This T cell receptor beta chain derives from a study of shared clonotypes between healthy human individuals. DNA at about 190 ng, 25,000 to 35,000 T cell genomes, went into sorted-subset replicate PCRs. How the authors handled the data: Filtering differed, since immunoSEQ gave only junction sequences and no quality scores. Sequencing used immunoSEQ multiplex PCR; TCRdb keeps in-frame clones, though not all of them. V, J and clone size were drawn from that table, and D and trimming were deduced from the DNA. This table holds about 1.5 million clones, 95% to 99% found once. Comments on this clone: Its antigen is not identified.

Study-level results: Among the subsets, naive ones generally showed larger estimated richness than memory ones. Generation probabilities of non-shared clonotypes were lower (relative to those shared by all four donors).

Looked up from germline, CDR1 is SGHNT and CDR2 is YYREEE (reference sequence). With 4 bases removed from V and 4 bases from J, the gap between germline ends came to 13 bases. The CDR3 consists of 14 residues. The sequenced sample consisted of naive CD4+ T cells sorted from blood. Subset reported: CD45RA+ positively selected. This chain uses TRBV5-4 with TRBJ2-3; TRBD1 or TRBD2 may be the D gene (5 bases each). The source is a man younger than 45 in good health. CDR3 region: CASSLGGGSDTQYF. The CDR3 nucleotides read TGTGCCAGCAGCCTAGGTGGGGGATCAGATACGCAGTATTTT.